This T cell receptor (beta chain) was identified during a study of a mutant IDH1 vaccine in newly diagnosed glioma (dated by TCRdb to about 2021). Study-level background: Vaccination was initiated 4-6 weeks after radiotherapy alone, or concurrently with temozolomide cycles in the chemotherapy-containing groups. Of the roughly 31 treated patients, roughly 60% were male and about 40% were female, and the mean age was approximately 41 years. Prior to enrollment, standard therapy consisting of radiotherapy alone, temozolomide alone, or radiochemotherapy with temozolomide had been administered to patients, with the combination being received by most patients. The week-35 safety follow-up took place at visit V12, and the week-47 end of study took place at visit V13. Peripheral blood samples were drawn at six visits, namely V03 (baseline), V05, V07, V10, V12 and V13. Longitudinal TCRB deep sequencing was performed for around 23 treated patients wherever samples were available for exploratory analyses.

For this clone: The antigen it recognizes is unknown. Per-base quality was not reported, and no clone a single base away is much larger than it.

The germline ends are 6 bases apart after V is trimmed by 0 bases and J by 4 bases. The CDR3 sequence holds 13 residues, the cysteine and phenylalanine included. The retained sequence is limited to the CDR3, 39 bases, with the frame set at the first base. For CDR1 and CDR2, the germline V gene lists KGHSY and FQNENV. The method was the immunoSEQ multiplex PCR assay. The hsTCRB Kit was used according to the manufacturer's protocol to amplify rearranged TCR beta chain sequences. TCRB libraries were sequenced on an Illumina MiSeq. As for how the authors treated the data: The proprietary platform of the kit vendor was used for demultiplexing, trimming and gene mapping. TCRdb obtained this table from immuneACCESS and retained in-frame rearrangements with V and J assigned. These tables miss some clones; where compared with another copy, unresolved V genes account for less than half of the shortfall, and the remainder is unexplained. V, J and clone size derive from that table, while D and trimming were established from the DNA sequence. The sample table records some 57,000 clones; around four fifths of these occur just once. The biggest ten clones account for 4.1% of the sample.

The time point tag for this specimen amounts to: week 35, safety follow-up. Every vaccine dose consisted of 300 ug of a 20-mer mutant IDH1 peptide in Montanide, administered subcutaneously together with topical imiquimod. Eight vaccinations were administered to patients in weeks 1, 3, 5, 7, 11, 15, 19 and 23, corresponding to visits V03 through V10. Newly diagnosed WHO grade 3 or 4 IDH1-mutant astrocytomas showing loss of nuclear ATRX were present in the donors. The samples were drawn from NOA16, a multicentre, single-arm, open-label phase I trial in Germany that tested a mutant IDH1 peptide vaccine in humans for the first time. Genomic DNA for TCRB sequencing was extracted from EDTA blood using the DNeasy Blood and Tissue Kit. Overall results and qualifications from the work: It was noted by the authors that analyses of patient blood samples could not be reproduced owing to sample limitations. No apparent relationship was observed between pseudoprogression and alterations in the top peripheral T cell clonotypes detected by TCRB sequencing. Across multiple MHC alleles, vaccine-induced immune responses were seen in 90% to 95% of patients. Selection of PBMC samples for TCRB deep sequencing was based on availability.

This receptor was obtained from a woman under 30 with glioma. Sequenced material: PBMCs, taken from a glioma patient whose treatment included an IDH1 peptide vaccine. The chain uses TRBV16 and TRBJ1-1; TRBD1 is possibly the D segment (5 matching bases). The CDR3 protein is CASSQSGGTEAFF. The DNA sequence follows: TGTGCCAGCAGCCAATCCGGGGGCACTGAAGCTTTCTTT.